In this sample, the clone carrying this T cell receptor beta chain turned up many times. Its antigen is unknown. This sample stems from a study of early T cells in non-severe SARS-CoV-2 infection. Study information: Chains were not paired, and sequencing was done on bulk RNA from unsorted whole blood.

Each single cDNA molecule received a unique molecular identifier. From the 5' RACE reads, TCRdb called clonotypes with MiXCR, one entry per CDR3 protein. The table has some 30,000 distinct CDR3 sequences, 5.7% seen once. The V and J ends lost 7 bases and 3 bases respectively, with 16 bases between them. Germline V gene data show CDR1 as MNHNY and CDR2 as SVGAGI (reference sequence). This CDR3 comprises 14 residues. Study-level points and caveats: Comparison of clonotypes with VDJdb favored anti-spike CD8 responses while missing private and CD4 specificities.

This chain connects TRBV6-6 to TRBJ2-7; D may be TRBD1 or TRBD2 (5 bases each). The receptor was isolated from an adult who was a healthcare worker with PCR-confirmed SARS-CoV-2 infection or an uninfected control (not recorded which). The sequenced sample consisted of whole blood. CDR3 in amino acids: CASMPGRGLYEQYF. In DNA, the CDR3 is TGTGCCAGCATGCCGGGACGGGGCCTCTACGAGCAGTACTTC.